Presented here are 25 T cell receptor beta chains from one specimen sequenced in a study of identifying expanded T cells in peripheral blood. The assay was immunoSEQ multiplex PCR, and TCRdb's table has in-frame clones only and misses some. Among roughly 100,000 clones listed, approximately 89% were seen once. The sample consisted of blood. The receptors stem from a person aged 18 to 70 in good health.

The rearrangement joins TRBV7-6 to TRBJ2-3; the D is unclear. Germline assignment: CDR1 SGHVS and CDR2 FNYEAQ. The CDR3 contains 15 residues. V shed 5 bases and J shed 4 bases, with 16 bases lying between them. CDR3 sequence reads: CASSHTDEPADTQYF. CDR3 DNA sequence: TGTGCCAGCAGCCATACGGATGAGCCAGCAGATACGCAGTATTTT.

CDR3 DNA: TGTGCTAGTGGTTTGGCCAGACTAGCCGATGAGCAGTTCTTC. Amino acid sequence: CASGLARLADEQFF. The chain is built from TRBV12-5 and TRBJ2-1; 7 nucleotides line up with TRBD2. V gave up 1 base and J gave up 8 bases; unmatched junction bases: 5. This CDR3 comprises 14 residues. From germline, CDR1 is LGHNT and CDR2 FRNRAP.

This clone was detected only once. CDR3 DNA: TGTGCCAGCAGTCCCCTCGTCAGGCCGGGGCAGCCCCAGCATTTT. It is translated as CASSPLVRPGQPQHF. V is TRBV6-1 and J is TRBJ1-5, with D uncertain. V gave up 5 bases and J gave up 7 bases, with 18 bases separating them. The CDR3 extends over 15 amino acids. Germline CDR1 and CDR2: MNHNS and SASEGT.

The chain links TRBV5-1 to TRBJ1-1; TRBD1 matches at 8 bases. The junction had 10 bases not matched to a gene; V was cut back by 4 bases and J by 5 bases. Germline V gives CDR1 SGHRS, CDR2 YFSETQ. The CDR3 extends over 15 amino acids. The CDR3 nucleotides read TGCGCCAGCAGCAGAGGACAGGGAGAGAATACTGAAGCTTTCTTT. It specifies CASSRGQGENTEAFF.

V and J are TRBV25-1 and TRBJ2-3, with a possible D match to TRBD1 (5 bases). V was cut by 6 bases and J by 7 bases, with 11 bases left in between. CDR3 length: 12 residues. Looked up from germline, CDR1 is MGHDK and CDR2 is SYGVNS. CDR3 in amino acids: CASRTTVNTQYF. The DNA of the CDR3 is TGTGCCAGCAGGACGACAGTTAATACGCAGTATTTT.

The gene calls are TRBV15 and TRBJ1-5, with D perhaps TRBD1 (6 bases). The CDR3 extends over 14 amino acids. Trimming took 4 bases from V and 9 from J, leaving 16 bases between them. In germline, CDR1 is LNHNV, CDR2 YYDKDF (reference sequence). The CDR3 nucleotides read TGTGCCACCAGCACCGGGGGGGGGCTGGGGCCCCAGCATTTT. Its protein is CATSTGGGLGPQHF.

A single count supports this clone. The gene calls are TRBV14 and TRBJ2-2, with D uncertain. Trimming stripped 4 bases from V and 2 bases from J, with 11 bases between. Germline CDR1 SGHDN, CDR2 FVKESK. The CDR3 contains 15 residues. In nucleotides, the CDR3 is TGTGCCAGCAGCCCGACCCGGCCTAACACCGGGGAGCTGTTTTTT. Residues: CASSPTRPNTGELFF.

V is TRBV18 and J is TRBJ1-6, with D perhaps TRBD1 (5 bases). This CDR3 region has 13 residues. Germline CDR1 and CDR2: KGHSH and LQKENI. Trimming stripped 6 bases from V and 13 bases from J, with 16 bases between. CDR3: CASSPSWQGPLHF. In DNA, the CDR3 is TGTGCCAGCTCCCCCTCATGGCAGGGCCCCCTCCACTTT. Drawing the rest from reference TRBV18 and TRBJ1-6, the complete variable domain is NAGVMQNPRHLVRRRGQEARLRCSPMKGHSHVYWYRQLPEEGLKFMVYLQKENIIDESGMPKERFSAEFPKEGPSILRIQQVVRGDSAAYFCASSPSWQGPLHFGNGTRLTVT.

Only a few counts were recorded for this clone. The CDR3 is CASSLPPPAGVSYEQYF. CDR3 DNA sequence: TGTGCCAGCAGCTTACCCCCCCCAGCGGGGGTTTCCTACGAGCAGTACTTC. The V and J genes are TRBV7-2 and TRBJ2-7; 8 bases fit TRBD2. The CDR3 consists of 17 residues. V trimming: 2 bases; J trimming: 1 base; junction bases outside the gene matches: 10. CDR1 SGHTA and CDR2 FQGNSA come from the germline V gene.

J is TRBJ2-7 and V is TRBV19; 7 positions agree with TRBD1. The germline gives CDR1 LNHDA, CDR2 SQIVND (reference sequence). CDR3 length: 14 amino acids. The CDR3 region is CAPNRGDSSYEQYF. The CDR3 region has the DNA TGTGCTCCCAACAGGGGCGATAGCTCCTACGAGCAGTACTTC.

V usage is TRBV4-2 and J usage is TRBJ1-3; D unresolved. The CDR3 contains 15 residues. The V gene's germline CDR1 is LGHNA and CDR2 YNFKEQ. V gave up 0 bases and J gave up 4 bases, with 10 bases separating them. This CDR3 reads CASSQDSGPGNTIYF. For the CDR3, the DNA is TGTGCCAGCAGCCAAGATTCAGGTCCCGGAAACACCATATATTTT.

The chain uses TRBV29-1 and TRBJ2-5; TRBD2 agrees at 12 bases. The CDR3 has 13 residues. V trimming: 7 bases; J trimming: 7 bases; junction bases outside the gene matches: 7. Germline CDR1 and CDR2: SQVTM and ANQGSEA. CDR3 nucleotides: TGCAGCGGAGGACTAGCGGGGCGCGGGACCCAGTACTTC. It encodes CSGGLAGRGTQYF.

The genes are TRBV9 and TRBJ1-2; D is undetermined. The germline CDR1 and CDR2 sequences are SGDLS and YYNGEE. V lost 4 bases and J 0 bases, leaving 10 bases between the germline ends. This CDR3 has 14 residues. CDR3 sequence (DNA): TGTGCCAGCAGCCCCGGGCCTGCTAACTATGGCTACACCTTC. This codes for CASSPGPANYGYTF.

The rearrangement links TRBV6-5 to TRBJ2-1; D unclear. The germline V gene encodes CDR1 MNHEY and CDR2 SVGAGI. The CDR3 length is 12 residues. Trimming took 8 bases from V and 4 from J, leaving 9 bases between them. In DNA, the CDR3 is TGTGCCAGCGGGCAGCGTTACAATGAGCAGTTCTTC. It translates to CASGQRYNEQFF.

CDR3: CASSFSTSTDTQYF. CDR3 DNA sequence: TGTGCCAGCAGCTTCTCCACCTCCACAGATACGCAGTATTTT. This chain joins TRBV7-9 and TRBJ2-3; D not resolved. The ends were cut back, 3 bases at V and 2 bases at J, with 9 bases in the middle. The CDR3 is made up of 14 amino acids. CDR1 and CDR2 from the germline V gene are SEHNR and FQNEAQ (reference sequence).

CDR3 in amino acids: CASSLSRTNYEQYF. CDR3 nucleotides: TGTGCCAGCAGCCTAAGCAGGACCAACTACGAGCAGTACTTC. J is TRBJ2-7 and V is TRBV5-6; D is ambiguous. V was shortened by 4 bases and J by 3 bases, with 14 bases between the two germline ends. The CDR3 contains 14 residues. Germline values: CDR1 SGHDT, CDR2 YYEEEE.

The chain recombines TRBV5-4 with TRBJ2-1; D is possibly TRBD2 (6 bases). The ends were cut back, 6 bases at V and 2 bases at J, with 12 bases in the middle. The CDR3 covers 14 residues. Looked up from germline, CDR1 is SGHNT and CDR2 is YYREEE (reference sequence). The DNA of the CDR3 is TGTGCCAGCACACATAGCGGTCCCTACAATGAGCAGTTCTTC. Translation: CASTHSGPYNEQFF.

CDR3 sequence: CASSWGSGLTDTQYF. CDR3 DNA: TGTGCCAGCAGCTGGGGGTCGGGTCTCACCGATACGCAGTATTTT. This sequence joins TRBV7-9 and TRBJ2-3; D assignment may be TRBD1 or TRBD2 (5 bases each). Germline values: CDR1 SEHNR, CDR2 FQNEAQ (reference sequence). Trimming cost V 4 bases and J 6 bases, with 17 bases left between them. The CDR3 runs 15 residues.

V and J are TRBV4-1 and TRBJ2-7; 12 bases are shared with TRBD1. The CDR3 totals 17 residues. J lost 7 bases, V lost 2 bases, and 12 bases had no gene match. Per germline, CDR1 MGHRA and CDR2 YSYEKL. CDR3 nucleotide sequence: TGCGCCAGCAGCCAACTTTTACCGGGACAGGGGGCGGGTGAGCAGTACTTC. Encoded protein: CASSQLLPGQGAGEQYF.

The rearrangement uses TRBV19 and TRBJ2-1, with 10 bases aligning to TRBD2. CDR1 and CDR2 from the germline V gene are LNHDA and SQIVND (reference sequence). The CDR3 runs 17 residues. V was pared by 5 bases and J by 6 bases, with 13 bases of the junction left unmatched. The CDR3 bases are TGTGCCAGTAGTGCCGCGGGGCTAGCGGGAGCGTTCAATGAGCAGTTCTTC. Translation: CASSAAGLAGAFNEQFF.

The chain is built from TRBV11-2 and TRBJ2-3, with a tentative D call TRBD2 (7 bases). The CDR3 covers 16 residues. V was clipped by 2 bases and J by 2 bases, with 14 bases between them. Germline V CDR1 and CDR2: SGHAT, FQNNGV. In DNA, the CDR3 is TGTGCCAGCAGCTTACTCGGGCGGGGGCACACAGATACGCAGTATTTT. It is translated as CASSLLGRGHTDTQYF.

This chain uses TRBV28 with TRBJ2-3, with D possibly being TRBD1 or TRBD2 (5 bases each). Looked up from germline, CDR1 is MDHEN and CDR2 is SYDVKM. This CDR3 is 15 amino acids long. The V end was cut by 6 bases, the J end by 1 base, with 14 bases between. In DNA form, the CDR3 reads TGTGCCAGCAGCCTACGGGGACGGGGCACAGATACGCAGTATTTT. It encodes CASSLRGRGTDTQYF.

V usage is TRBV6-5 and J usage is TRBJ2-3; 8 bases agree with TRBD2. With 5 bases clipped from V and 1 base from J, the junction kept 5 bases outside the gene matches. CDR3 length: 15 amino acids. CDR1 is MNHEY and CDR2 is SVGAGI in the germline V gene. The CDR3 region is CASSLGGAGTDTQYF. The DNA of the CDR3 is TGTGCCAGCAGTCTCGGGGGGGCTGGCACAGATACGCAGTATTTT.

In this sample, this clone turned up once. This sequence joins TRBV6-6 and TRBJ1-1; D may be TRBD1 (5 bases). The germline V and J ends were trimmed by 9 bases and 3 bases, with 14 bases remaining between them. The CDR3 extends over 13 amino acids. Germline V lookup: CDR1 MNHNY, CDR2 SVGAGI (reference sequence). CDR3: CARREGVDTEAFF. The DNA for the CDR3 is TGTGCCAGGAGAGAAGGGGTTGACACTGAAGCTTTCTTT.

Here the CDR3 reads CASSEVGPKDEQYF. In DNA, the CDR3 is TGTGCCAGCAGTGAAGTGGGGCCCAAGGACGAGCAGTACTTC. This chain joins TRBV2 and TRBJ2-7; possibly TRBD1 for D (5 bases). This CDR3 has 14 amino acids. V gave up 1 base and J gave up 5 bases, with 12 bases separating them. Germline assignment: CDR1 SNHLY and CDR2 FYNNEI.